This TCR beta chain was sequenced for a study of identical twins. The length of the CDR3 is 13 residues. Trimming removed 2 bases at V and 6 bases at J, with 11 bases between. Germline assignment: CDR1 KGHSH and CDR2 LQKENI. The study's findings and limits: Conclusions leaned on cross-sectional statistical analysis and did not track the same donors over time. Sharing of beta out-of-frame sequences by twins showed a weaker excess. Abundant beta clonotypes from cord blood had fewer insertions, unlike memory repertoires, which showed none.

Of note for this clonotype: Its target is not known.

A template switching step contributed a universal primer site, while unique molecular identifiers were present in the cDNA. TCRdb independently ran MiXCR on the 5' RACE reads; one entry per CDR3 protein. This table holds a few hundred thousand distinct CDR3 sequences, roughly 12% found once. This sample was also put to use in a study of yellow fever vaccine responses in identical twins.

The chain is built from TRBV18 and TRBJ2-7; tentatively, D is TRBD2 (5 bases). The clonotype comes from a woman aged 18-35 years in good health. Sequencing was done on a sample of memory (CD45RO+) T cells sorted from blood. The CDR3 DNA is TGTGCCAGCTCACCAGGGCTAGCTGGCGAGCAGTACTTC. Translated: CASSPGLAGEQYF.